This T cell receptor (beta chain) stems from a study of cytomegalovirus exposure and HLA in healthy donors. Findings of the study overall: Presence/absence analyses treated sequencing depth as roughly uniform across donors. In vitro data verified a few CMV-associated chains as specific for CMV antigens.

The CDR3 length is 15 residues. The germline V gene encodes CDR1 SNHLY and CDR2 FYNNEI. V was trimmed by 5 bases and J by 1 base, leaving 14 bases between them. Researchers ran the PCR with 60 Vbeta and 13 Jbeta primers. Measured with immunoSEQ multiplex PCR; TCRdb has only the in-frame clones, and not every one. This sample carries roughly 140,000 clones, around four fifths of them seen once, and the ten largest clones take roughly 2%. With respect to this clone: Its antigen is as yet unknown.

This TCR derives from a man aged 30-40 years in good health and CMV-seronegative. The sample consisted of PBMCs. The V and J genes are TRBV2 and TRBJ1-1; weak D call: TRBD1 (5 bases). The CDR3 protein is CASSFPLDRNTEAFF. For the CDR3, the DNA is TGTGCCAGCAGTTTCCCCCTTGACAGGAACACTGAAGCTTTCTTT. Full variable domain (missing parts from reference TRBV2 and TRBJ1-1): EPEVTQTPSHQVTQMGQEVILRCVPISNHLYFYWYRQILGQKVEFLVSFYNNEISEKSEIFDDQFSVERPDGSNFTLKIRSTKLEDSAMYFCASSFPLDRNTEAFFGQGTRLTVV.